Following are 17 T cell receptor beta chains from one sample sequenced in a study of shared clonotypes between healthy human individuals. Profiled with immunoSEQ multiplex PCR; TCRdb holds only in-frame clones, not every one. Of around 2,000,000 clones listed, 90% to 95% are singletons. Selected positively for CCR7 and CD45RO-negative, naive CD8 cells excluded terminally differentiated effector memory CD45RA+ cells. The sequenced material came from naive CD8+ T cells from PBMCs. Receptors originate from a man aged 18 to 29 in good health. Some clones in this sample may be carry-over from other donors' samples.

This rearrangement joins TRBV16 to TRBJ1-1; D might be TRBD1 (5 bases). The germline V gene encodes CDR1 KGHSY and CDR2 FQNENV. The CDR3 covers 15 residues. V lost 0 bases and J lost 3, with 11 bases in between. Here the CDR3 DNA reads TGTGCCAGCAGCCAATCGGGGGGATTGGACACTGAAGCTTTCTTT. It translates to CASSQSGGLDTEAFF. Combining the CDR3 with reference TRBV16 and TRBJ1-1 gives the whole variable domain GEEVAQTPKHLVRGEGQKAKLYCAPIKGHSYVFWYQQVLKNEFKFLISFQNENVFDETGMPKERFSAKCLPNSPCSLEIQATKLEDSAVYFCASSQSGGLDTEAFFGQGTRLTVV.

The CDR3 region has the DNA TGTGCCAGCAGCCCGAACGGCTACGAGCAGTACTTC. It specifies CASSPNGYEQYF. This rearrangement joins TRBV9 to TRBJ2-7, with D uncertain. Between the trimmed V and J ends, which lost 4 bases and 3 bases, there was a span of 8 bases. Germline CDR1 reads SGDLS; CDR2 reads YYNGEE. CDR3 length: 12 amino acids.

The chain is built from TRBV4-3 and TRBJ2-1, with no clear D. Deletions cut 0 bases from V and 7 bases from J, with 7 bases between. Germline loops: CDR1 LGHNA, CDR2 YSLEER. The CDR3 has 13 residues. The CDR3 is CASSQEFRNEQFF. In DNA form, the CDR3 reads TGCGCCAGCAGCCAAGAGTTTAGGAATGAGCAGTTCTTC.

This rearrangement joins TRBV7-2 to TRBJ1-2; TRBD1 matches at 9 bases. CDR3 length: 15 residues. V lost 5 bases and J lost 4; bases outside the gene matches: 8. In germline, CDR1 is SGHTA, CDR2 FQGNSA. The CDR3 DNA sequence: TGTGCCAGCAGCAGCGACAGGGGGGCCCTCTATGGCTACACCTTC. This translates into CASSSDRGALYGYTF.

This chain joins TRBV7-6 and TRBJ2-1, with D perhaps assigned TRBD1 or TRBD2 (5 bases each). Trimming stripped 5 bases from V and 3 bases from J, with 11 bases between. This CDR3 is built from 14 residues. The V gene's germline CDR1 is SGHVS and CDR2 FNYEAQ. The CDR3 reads CASSDRDVYNEQFF. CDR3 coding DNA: TGTGCCAGCAGCGACCGGGACGTCTACAATGAGCAGTTCTTC. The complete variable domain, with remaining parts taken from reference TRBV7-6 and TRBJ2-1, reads GAGVSQSPRYKVTKRGQDVALRCDPISGHVSLYWYRQALGQGPEFLTYFNYEAQQDKSGLPNDRFSAERPEGSISTLTIQRTEQRDSAMYRCASSDRDVYNEQFFGPGTRLTVL.

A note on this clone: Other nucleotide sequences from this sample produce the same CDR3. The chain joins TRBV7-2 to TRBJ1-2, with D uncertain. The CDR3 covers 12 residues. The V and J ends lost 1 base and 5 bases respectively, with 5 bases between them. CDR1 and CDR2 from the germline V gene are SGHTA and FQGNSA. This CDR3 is CASSLGIYGYTF. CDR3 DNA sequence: TGTGCCAGCAGCTTAGGGATTTATGGCTACACCTTC.

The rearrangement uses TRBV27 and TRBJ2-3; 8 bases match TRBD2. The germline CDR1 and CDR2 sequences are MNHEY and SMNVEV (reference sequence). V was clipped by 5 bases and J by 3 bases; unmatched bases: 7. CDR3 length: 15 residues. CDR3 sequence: CASSPTSGGTDTQYF. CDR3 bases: TGTGCCAGCAGTCCAACTAGCGGTGGAACAGATACGCAGTATTTT.

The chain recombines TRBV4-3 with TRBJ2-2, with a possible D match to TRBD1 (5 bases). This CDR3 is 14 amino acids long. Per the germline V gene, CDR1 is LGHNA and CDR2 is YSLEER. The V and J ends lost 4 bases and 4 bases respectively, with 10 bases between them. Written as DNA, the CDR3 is TGCGCCAGCAGCCCGATCACAGGCACCGGGGAGCTGTTTTTT. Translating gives CASSPITGTGELFF.

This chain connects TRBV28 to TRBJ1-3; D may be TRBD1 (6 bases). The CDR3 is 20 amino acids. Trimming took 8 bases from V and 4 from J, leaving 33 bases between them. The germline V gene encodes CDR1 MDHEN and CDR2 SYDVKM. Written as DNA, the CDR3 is TGTGCCAGCGAATCCCCGCTCCTTCGGCAGGGGTTTAGTATCGGAAACACCATATATTTT. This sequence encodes CASESPLLRQGFSIGNTIYF.

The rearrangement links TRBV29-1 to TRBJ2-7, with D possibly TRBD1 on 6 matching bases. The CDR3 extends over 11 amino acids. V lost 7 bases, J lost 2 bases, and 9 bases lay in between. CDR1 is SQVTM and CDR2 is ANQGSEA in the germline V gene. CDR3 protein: CSARQAYEQYF. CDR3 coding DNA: TGCAGCGCAAGACAGGCCTACGAGCAGTACTTC.

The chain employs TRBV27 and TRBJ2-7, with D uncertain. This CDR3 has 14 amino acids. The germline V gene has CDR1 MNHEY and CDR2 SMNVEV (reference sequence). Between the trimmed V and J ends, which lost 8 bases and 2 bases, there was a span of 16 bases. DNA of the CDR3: TGTGCCAGCTCTCCTCGACAAACCGCCTACGAGCAGTACTTC. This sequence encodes CASSPRQTAYEQYF.

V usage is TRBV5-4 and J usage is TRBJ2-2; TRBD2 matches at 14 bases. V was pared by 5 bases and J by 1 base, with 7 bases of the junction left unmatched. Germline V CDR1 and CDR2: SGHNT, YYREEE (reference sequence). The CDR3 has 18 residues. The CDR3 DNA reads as TGTGCCAGCAGACCGGGACTAGCGGGAGAATGGAACACCGGGGAGCTGTTTTTT. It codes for CASRPGLAGEWNTGELFF.

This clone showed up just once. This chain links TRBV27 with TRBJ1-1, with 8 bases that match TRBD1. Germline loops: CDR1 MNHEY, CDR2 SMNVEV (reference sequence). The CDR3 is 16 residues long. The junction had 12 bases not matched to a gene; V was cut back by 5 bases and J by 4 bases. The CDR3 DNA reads TGTGCCAGCAGTCACCGGACAGGGAATAGGGGCACTGAAGCTTTCTTT. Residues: CASSHRTGNRGTEAFF.

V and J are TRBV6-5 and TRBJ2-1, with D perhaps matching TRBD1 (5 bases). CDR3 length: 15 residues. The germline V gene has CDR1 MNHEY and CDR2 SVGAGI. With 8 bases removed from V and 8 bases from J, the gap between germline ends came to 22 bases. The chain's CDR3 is CASGQGSRLVDEQFF. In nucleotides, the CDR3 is TGTGCCAGCGGGCAGGGATCAAGGTTAGTCGATGAGCAGTTCTTC.

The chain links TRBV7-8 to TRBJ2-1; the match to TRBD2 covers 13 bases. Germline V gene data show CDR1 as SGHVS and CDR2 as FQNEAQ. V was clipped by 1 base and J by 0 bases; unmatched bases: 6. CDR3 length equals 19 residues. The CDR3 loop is CASSLGGLAGDFSYNEQFF. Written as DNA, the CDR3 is TGTGCCAGCAGCTTAGGAGGACTAGCGGGAGATTTCTCCTACAATGAGCAGTTCTTC.

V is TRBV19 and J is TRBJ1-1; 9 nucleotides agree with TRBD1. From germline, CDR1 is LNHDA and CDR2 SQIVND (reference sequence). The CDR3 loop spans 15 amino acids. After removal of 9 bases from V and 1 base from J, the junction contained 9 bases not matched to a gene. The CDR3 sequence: CASTWDRVGNTEAFF. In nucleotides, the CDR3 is TGTGCCAGCACTTGGGACAGGGTGGGGAACACTGAAGCTTTCTTT.

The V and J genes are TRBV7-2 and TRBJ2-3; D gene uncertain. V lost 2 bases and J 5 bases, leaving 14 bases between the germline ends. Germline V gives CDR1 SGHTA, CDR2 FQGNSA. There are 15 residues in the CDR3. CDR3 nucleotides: TGTGCCAGCAGCTTACAAGCGACCGGCCGAGATACGCAGTATTTT. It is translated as CASSLQATGRDTQYF.